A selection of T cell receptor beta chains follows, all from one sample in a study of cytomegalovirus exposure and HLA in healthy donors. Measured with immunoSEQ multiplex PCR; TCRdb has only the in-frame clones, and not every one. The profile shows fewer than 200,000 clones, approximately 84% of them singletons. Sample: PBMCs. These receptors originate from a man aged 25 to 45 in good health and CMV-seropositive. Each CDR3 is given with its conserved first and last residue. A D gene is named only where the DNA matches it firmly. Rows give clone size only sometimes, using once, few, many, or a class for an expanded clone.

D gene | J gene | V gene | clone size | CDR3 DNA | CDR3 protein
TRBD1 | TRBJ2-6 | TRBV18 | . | TGTGCCAGCTCACCCGGGACAGGGTTGACTGGGGCCAACGTCCTGACTTTC | CASSPGTGLTGANVLTF
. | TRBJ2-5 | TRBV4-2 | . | TGTGCCAGCAGCCAAGATCGGGAAGTCCAAGAGACCCAGTACTTC | CASSQDREVQETQYF
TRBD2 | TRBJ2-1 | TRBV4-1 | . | TGCGCCAGCAGCCTGTTACTAGCGGACAATGAGCAGTTCTTC | CASSLLLADNEQFF
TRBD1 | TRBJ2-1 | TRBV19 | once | TGTGCCAGTGGGGGACAGGGGTCATACAATGAGCAGTTCTTC | CASGGQGSYNEQFF
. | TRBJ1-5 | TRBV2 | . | TGTGCCAGCAGAAGGATGGAGGGGTATAGCAATCAGCCCCAGCATTTT | CASRRMEGYSNQPQHF
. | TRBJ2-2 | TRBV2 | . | TGTGCCAGCAGTCGGGAACTAATGAACACCGGGGAGCTGTTTTTT | CASSRELMNTGELFF
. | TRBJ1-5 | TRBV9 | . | TGTGCCAGCAGCGTAGGACAGTTCAATCAGCCCCAGCATTTT | CASSVGQFNQPQHF
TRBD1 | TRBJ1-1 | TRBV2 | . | TGTGCCAGCAGTGGGGAACAGGGGCTCATGAGCACTGAAGCTTTCTTT | CASSGEQGLMSTEAFF
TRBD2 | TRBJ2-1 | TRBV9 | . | TGTGCCAGCAGCCCCCCGCGGGCGGGGGGGGGCAATGAGCAGTTCTTC | CASSPPRAGGGNEQFF
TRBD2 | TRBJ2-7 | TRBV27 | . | TGTGCCAGCGTAGGACTAGCGGGTTCCTGGGACGAGCAGTACTTC | CASVGLAGSWDEQYF
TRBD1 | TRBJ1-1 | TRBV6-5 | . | TGTGCCAGCAGGAGGCAGGGGGTGGTGAACACTGAAGCTTTCTTT | CASRRQGVVNTEAFF
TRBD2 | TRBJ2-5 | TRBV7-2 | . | TGTGCCAGCAGCTCGCTAGCGGTCACCATGGGGACCCAGTACTTC | CASSSLAVTMGTQYF
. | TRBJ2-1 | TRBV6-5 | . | TGTGCCAGCAGCACCCAGGTCCGCAATGAGCAGTTCTTC | CASSTQVRNEQFF
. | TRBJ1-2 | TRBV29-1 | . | TGCAGCGTTGTTATCGGGAACTATGGCTACACCTTC | CSVVIGNYGYTF
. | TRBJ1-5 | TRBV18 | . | TGTGCCAGCGGAGAGGGCAATCAGCCCCAGCATTTT | CASGEGNQPQHF
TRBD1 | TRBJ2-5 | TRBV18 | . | TGTGCCAGCTCGCCCGGACAGGGGGTGGCAGAGACCCAGTACTTC | CASSPGQGVAETQYF
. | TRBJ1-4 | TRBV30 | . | TGTGCCTGGAGTGGTCGTTACCATAGACAGTTTGAAAATGAAAAACTGTTTTTT | CAWSGRYHRQFENEKLFF
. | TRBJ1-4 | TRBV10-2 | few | TGCGCCAGCAGCGGTGACACCCCGAATGAAAAACTGTTTTTT | CASSGDTPNEKLFF
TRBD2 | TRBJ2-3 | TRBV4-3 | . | TGCGCCAGCAGCCAAGATGGCGGGAGAGATACGCAGTATTTT | CASSQDGGRDTQYF
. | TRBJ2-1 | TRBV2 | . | TGTGCCAGCAGTGCGTCCAGGGCCTGGAGTGAGCAGTTCTTC | CASSASRAWSEQFF
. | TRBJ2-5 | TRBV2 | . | TGTGCCAGCAGACTCCAAGAGACCCAGTACTTC | CASRLQETQYF
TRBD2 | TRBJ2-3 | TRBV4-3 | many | TGCGCCAGCAGCCAAGCTTCGGCGGGGGGGTTCGAGCAGTATTTT | CASSQASAGGFEQYF
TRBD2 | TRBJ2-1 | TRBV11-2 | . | TGTGCCAGCAGCGGCGCCGGGACTAGCGGGAGGTATGAGCAGTTCTTC | CASSGAGTSGRYEQFF
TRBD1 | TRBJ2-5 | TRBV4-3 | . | TGCGCCAGCAGCCAAGGACAGGGGTACCAAGAGACCCAGTACTTC | CASSQGQGYQETQYF
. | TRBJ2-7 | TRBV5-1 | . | TGCGCCAGCAGCGGCGGCGCCTACGAGCAGTACTTC | CASSGGAYEQYF
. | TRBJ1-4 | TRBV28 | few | TGTGCCAGCAGTGATAACAGCGGGGGCGTTAATGAAAAACTGTTTTTT | CASSDNSGGVNEKLFF
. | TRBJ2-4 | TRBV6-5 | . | TGTGCCAGCACCGCGACGACTAGGATTCAGTACTTC | CASTATTRIQYF
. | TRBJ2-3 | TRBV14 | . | TGTGCCAGCAGCCAAAGAGGGGGACCGGGGAAGTATTTT | CASSQRGGPGKYF
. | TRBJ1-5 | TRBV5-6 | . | TGTGCCAGCAGCTTGAGCACTTCAAATCAGCCCCAGCATTTT | CASSLSTSNQPQHF
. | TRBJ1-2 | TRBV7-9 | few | TGTGCCAGCAGCTTAGCGTCTGACTATGGCTACACCTTC | CASSLASDYGYTF
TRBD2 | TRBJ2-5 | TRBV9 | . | TGTGCCAGCAGCGAAAGACGGGAGGGGATGGAGACCCAGTACTTC | CASSERREGMETQYF
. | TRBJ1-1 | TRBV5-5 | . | TGTGCCAGCAGCTTGGGGGTGGGGGCGTCTTTCTTT | CASSLGVGASFF
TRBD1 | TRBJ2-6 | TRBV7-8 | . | TGTGCCAGCAGCTCACGCATGGGACAGGGGGATTCTTCTGGGGCCAACGTCCTGACTTTC | CASSSRMGQGDSSGANVLTF